The rows below give T cell receptor beta chains drawn from one sample of a study of blood T cell repertoires in COVID-19. Clones were read by immunoSEQ multiplex PCR, and TCRdb kept only the in-frame ones, dropping some. The sample includes roughly 260,000 clones, almost 90% of them seen just once. The sequenced sample was peripheral blood. These receptors were collected from a woman in her 30s with COVID-19, enrolled during active disease. CDR3s leave out the opening cysteine and the closing phenylalanine or tryptophan. Fields, in order: V gene, J gene, D gene, CDR3 protein. The D gene is left open where the match is weak.

TRBV30,TRBJ2-7,-,AWTGSEFSYEQY
TRBV5-1,TRBJ2-7,TRBD2,ASSHGLAGGRYEQY
TRBV11-2,TRBJ2-1,-,ASSTTALGSSYNEQF
TRBV5-1,TRBJ1-1,-,ASSLGRGRNTEAF
TRBV14,TRBJ2-1,TRBD2,ASSQGASGRHYNEQF
TRBV4-1,TRBJ2-3,TRBD2,ASSQDGRETDTQY
TRBV6-5,TRBJ1-1,-,ASRYSTNTEAF
TRBV5-5,TRBJ2-3,-,ASSTDSWTADTQY
TRBV19,TRBJ1-1,-,ASSIVLGDKAF
TRBV9,TRBJ2-3,-,ASSVVSTDTQY
TRBV19,TRBJ1-2,TRBD1,ATGPQDRVGRGYT
TRBV7-6,TRBJ2-7,-,ASSPPGGAYEQY
TRBV20-1,TRBJ1-1,-,SASLQGTTEAF
TRBV24-1,TRBJ1-5,-,ATSDRRDQPQH
TRBV12-3/TRBV12-4,TRBJ1-1,TRBD1,ASSLTGATEAF
TRBV11-2,TRBJ1-1,TRBD1,ASSSRDRALAEAF
TRBV4-1,TRBJ2-2,-,ASSQGPGRGANTGELF
TRBV30,TRBJ2-7,-,AWTKGGEQY
TRBV5-1,TRBJ2-1,-,ASSTPPREEQF
TRBV7-6,TRBJ2-1,-,ASSTSARVDGEQF
TRBV7-3,TRBJ2-1,TRBD2,ASSLRLAGANEQF
TRBV7-3,TRBJ2-2,TRBD2,ASSSSGTNTGELF
TRBV5-1,TRBJ2-6,-,ASSNSSVGANVLT
TRBV3-1/TRBV3-2,TRBJ1-2,-,ASRGELYGYT
TRBV20-1,TRBJ2-5,TRBD2,SASPREDETQY
TRBV24-1,TRBJ1-1,-,ATVGQGGAEAF
TRBV27,TRBJ1-5,TRBD1,ASRLRGQADQPQH
TRBV10-3,TRBJ2-3,-,AISEDRSDTQY
TRBV5-1,TRBJ2-1,-,ASSSDPSSYNEQF
TRBV14,TRBJ1-1,-,ASSQGAYLGAF
TRBV4-3,TRBJ2-2,-,ASSQDGGIGGELF
TRBV5-6,TRBJ1-5,TRBD1,ASSSDRVGNQPQH
TRBV6-5,TRBJ2-3,TRBD1,ASTRQGGTDTQY
TRBV5-1,TRBJ2-7,-,ASSWDMGEQY
TRBV4-3,TRBJ2-3,-,ASSQDLARGTDTQY
TRBV28,TRBJ2-7,TRBD2,ASGWGGSSYEQY
TRBV24-1,TRBJ2-2,TRBD1,ATSVAGQGAKTGELF
TRBV2,TRBJ1-6,TRBD1,ASSGTANSPLH
TRBV4-2,TRBJ2-3,TRBD2,ASTSGTRTTTDTQY
TRBV3-1/TRBV3-2,TRBJ1-2,-,ASSQRTRADYGYT